One sample yielded the 5 T cell receptor beta chains listed below, sequenced in a study of human T cells and chemical hapten exposure. TCRdb re-called the RACE reads through MiXCR, storing one row per CDR3 protein. The data show more than 300,000 distinct CDR3 sequences, approximately 5.1% seen once. As to time point: pre-sensitization, week 0. Regarding treatment: therapeutic diphenylcyclopropenone sensitization with weekly scalp DPC. The source was whole blood, collected in connection with sensitization to the hapten diphenylcyclopropenone (DPC). The receptors were gathered from a woman in her forties or fifties with alopecia areata. Some clones in this sample may be carry-over from other donors' samples.

The chain joins TRBV27 to TRBJ2-1; TRBD2 matches 8 bases. The CDR3 consists of 16 residues. V shed 5 bases, J shed 2 bases, and the junction held 8 bases outside the gene matches. The germline V gene has CDR1 MNHEY and CDR2 SMNVEV (reference sequence). The CDR3 region is CASSRETGGPYNEQFF. The DNA of the CDR3 is TGTGCCAGCAGTCGAGAAACGGGGGGGCCCTACAATGAGCAGTTCTTC.

This clonotype has at least ten counts. V and J are TRBV20-1 and TRBJ1-1; D not resolved. The CDR3 is 13 amino acids. Germline assignment: CDR1 DFQATT and CDR2 SNEGSKA (reference sequence). Trimming left V 3 bases short and J 10 bases short, with 18 bases between. The CDR3 loop reads CSARGLAGMLAFF. In DNA form, the CDR3 reads TGCAGTGCTAGGGGCTTAGCGGGGATGTTAGCTTTCTTT.

This clonotype was seen a few times. CDR3 coding DNA: TGTGCCAGCACCCATAATTCACCCCTCCACTTT. It codes for CASTHNSPLHF. The V call is TRBV28, the J call TRBJ1-6, with no clear D. Deletions cut 7 bases from V and 5 bases from J, with 3 bases between. This CDR3 is 11 amino acids long. Germline V gene lookup returns CDR1 MDHEN and CDR2 SYDVKM.

This clonotype was seen only a few times. The J gene is TRBJ2-3, the V gene TRBV24-1; 13 nucleotides align to TRBD2. With V trimmed by 3 bases and J by 5 bases, 7 bases remained unmatched. Germline CDR1 KGHDR, CDR2 SFDVKD. The CDR3 has 17 residues. CDR3 residues: CATSDPGTSGDVDTQYF. CDR3 nucleotides: TGTGCCACCAGTGATCCCGGGACTAGCGGGGACGTAGATACGCAGTATTTT.

This clonotype has only a few counts. The gene calls are TRBV25-1 and TRBJ1-2, with D tentatively TRBD1 (6 bases). The V gene's germline CDR1 is MGHDK and CDR2 SYGVNS. This CDR3 has 12 amino acids. Trimming removed 4 bases at V and 7 bases at J, with 10 bases between. The CDR3 DNA reads as TGTGCCAGCAGTGGAGGGGGAGGTGGCTACACCTTC. Translating gives CASSGGGGGYTF.